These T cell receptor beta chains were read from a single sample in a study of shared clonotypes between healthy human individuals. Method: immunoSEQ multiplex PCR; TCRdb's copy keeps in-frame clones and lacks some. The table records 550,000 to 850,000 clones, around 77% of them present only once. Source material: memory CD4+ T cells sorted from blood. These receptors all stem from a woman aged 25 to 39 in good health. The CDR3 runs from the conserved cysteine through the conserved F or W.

cdr3_aa: CAISDYSSHTIYF
v_call: TRBV10-3
j_call: TRBJ1-3

cdr3_aa: CASSLVGQGGYSNQPQHF
v_call: TRBV7-9
j_call: TRBJ1-5

cdr3_aa: CASSEGLETGELFF
v_call: TRBV9
j_call: TRBJ2-2

cdr3_aa: CASSMVGAGLAKNIQYF
v_call: TRBV19
j_call: TRBJ2-4

cdr3_aa: CASSTGTGGYNEQFF
v_call: TRBV7-9
j_call: TRBJ2-1

cdr3_aa: CASSPPLGGYNEQFF
v_call: TRBV7-8
j_call: TRBJ2-1

cdr3_aa: CASSTPGARDTQYF
v_call: TRBV7-9
j_call: TRBJ2-3

cdr3_aa: CASSGLPQRTEAFF
v_call: TRBV6-1
j_call: TRBJ1-1

cdr3_aa: CASSPRQGAKTDTQYF
v_call: TRBV18
j_call: TRBJ2-3

cdr3_aa: CASSDGAGVTGTDTQYF
v_call: TRBV10-1
j_call: TRBJ2-3

cdr3_aa: CASSPGGGASGVNEQFF
v_call: TRBV4-1
j_call: TRBJ2-1

cdr3_aa: CASSSGWGTEAFF
v_call: TRBV6-4
j_call: TRBJ1-1

cdr3_aa: CASSPQHGELFF
v_call: TRBV27
j_call: TRBJ2-2

cdr3_aa: CASSVTSGTDTQYF
v_call: TRBV9
j_call: TRBJ2-3

cdr3_aa: CASSEVQVSSYEQYF
v_call: TRBV2
j_call: TRBJ2-7

cdr3_aa: CASSPKPGTVTFDEQFF
v_call: TRBV18
j_call: TRBJ2-1

cdr3_aa: CSGGGRESYEQYF
v_call: TRBV29-1
j_call: TRBJ2-7

cdr3_aa: CASSQVGGPGYTF
v_call: TRBV4-1
j_call: TRBJ1-2

cdr3_aa: CASSPESETQYF
v_call: TRBV18
j_call: TRBJ2-5

cdr3_aa: CASSLGQGLTQYF
v_call: TRBV27
j_call: TRBJ2-7

cdr3_aa: CASSLGQGADIQYF
v_call: TRBV7-9
j_call: TRBJ2-4

cdr3_aa: CASSLSSYEQYF
v_call: TRBV7-2
j_call: TRBJ2-7

cdr3_aa: CASSPQVGANVLTF
v_call: TRBV27
j_call: TRBJ2-6

cdr3_aa: CASSPQGPSTQYF
v_call: TRBV7-9
j_call: TRBJ2-3

cdr3_aa: CASGEQETQYF
v_call: TRBV12-5
j_call: TRBJ2-5

cdr3_aa: CASSLRPGGVDNEQFF
v_call: TRBV7-3
j_call: TRBJ2-1

cdr3_aa: CASSVEQGNAYEQYF
v_call: TRBV9
j_call: -

cdr3_aa: CATGQGPSTDTQYF
v_call: TRBV19
j_call: TRBJ2-3

cdr3_aa: CASSLFGRSGANVLTF
v_call: TRBV5-6
j_call: TRBJ2-6

cdr3_aa: CASSLAPSLNTEAFF
v_call: TRBV7-8
j_call: TRBJ1-1

cdr3_aa: CASNERFQNNSPLHF
v_call: TRBV2
j_call: TRBJ1-6

cdr3_aa: CASSINYEQYF
v_call: TRBV7-9
j_call: TRBJ2-7

cdr3_aa: CASSLTGTGLYEQYF
v_call: TRBV5-1
j_call: TRBJ2-7

cdr3_aa: CASQTGTLNTEAFF
v_call: TRBV19
j_call: TRBJ1-1

cdr3_aa: CASSATGGNEQFF
v_call: TRBV5-1
j_call: TRBJ2-1

cdr3_aa: CASSYQRTSGIGEQYF
v_call: TRBV27
j_call: TRBJ2-7

cdr3_aa: CASSLGNLGGTASYEQYF
v_call: TRBV7-9
j_call: TRBJ2-7

cdr3_aa: CASGGSGNEQFF
v_call: TRBV6-5
j_call: TRBJ2-1

cdr3_aa: CASSPTGNDEQFF
v_call: TRBV7-9
j_call: TRBJ2-1

cdr3_aa: CASSLRDRGYGYTF
v_call: TRBV27
j_call: TRBJ1-2

cdr3_aa: CASSRLDEQFF
v_call: TRBV6-6
j_call: TRBJ2-1

cdr3_aa: CATSRSGEGPEQFF
v_call: TRBV15
j_call: TRBJ2-1

cdr3_aa: CAWAGGNTGELFF
v_call: TRBV30
j_call: TRBJ2-2

cdr3_aa: CASSPLTSGAGETQYF
v_call: TRBV5-1
j_call: TRBJ2-5

cdr3_aa: CASSSTSGVSSYNEQFF
v_call: TRBV5-1
j_call: TRBJ2-1

cdr3_aa: CSVTGGSGRGEETQYF
v_call: TRBV29-1
j_call: TRBJ2-5

cdr3_aa: CASLFPNTGELFF
v_call: TRBV6-5
j_call: TRBJ2-2

cdr3_aa: CAIRNPKVSTDTQYF
v_call: TRBV10-3
j_call: TRBJ2-3

cdr3_aa: CASRQGGRETQYF
v_call: TRBV19
j_call: TRBJ2-5

cdr3_aa: CSARYTHEQYF
v_call: TRBV20-1
j_call: TRBJ2-7